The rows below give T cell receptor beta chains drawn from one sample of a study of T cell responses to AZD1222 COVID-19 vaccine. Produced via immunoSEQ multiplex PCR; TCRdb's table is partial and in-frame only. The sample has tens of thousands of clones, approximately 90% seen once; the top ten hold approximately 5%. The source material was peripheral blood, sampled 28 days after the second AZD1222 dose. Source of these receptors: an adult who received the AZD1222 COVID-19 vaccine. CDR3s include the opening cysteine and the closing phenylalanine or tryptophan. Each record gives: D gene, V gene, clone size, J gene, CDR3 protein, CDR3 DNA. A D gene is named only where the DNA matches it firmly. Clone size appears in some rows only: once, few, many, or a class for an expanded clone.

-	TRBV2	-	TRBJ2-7	CASSSASGAFYEQYF	TGTGCCAGCAGTTCAGCGTCTGGAGCATTCTACGAGCAGTACTTC
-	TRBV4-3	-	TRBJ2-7	CASSQDSWSYEQYF	TGCGCCAGCAGCCAAGATTCCTGGAGCTACGAGCAGTACTTC
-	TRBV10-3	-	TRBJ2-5	CAISDIQGLRETQYF	TGTGCCATCAGTGATATACAGGGACTTCGAGAGACCCAGTACTTC
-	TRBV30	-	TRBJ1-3	CAWSLDGNTIYF	TGTGCCTGGAGTCTAGACGGAAACACCATATATTTT
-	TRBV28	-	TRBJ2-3	CASSVQASTDTQYF	TGTGCCAGCAGTGTCCAGGCTAGCACAGATACGCAGTATTTT
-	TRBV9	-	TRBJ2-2	CASSVAGTNTGELFF	TGTGCCAGCAGCGTAGCGGGAACGAACACCGGGGAGCTGTTTTTT
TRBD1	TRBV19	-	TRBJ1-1	CASSIRDRGRGTEAFF	TGTGCCAGTAGTATTAGGGACAGGGGTCGGGGCACTGAAGCTTTCTTT
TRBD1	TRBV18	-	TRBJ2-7	CASSSSTGGYEQYF	TGTGCCAGCTCATCTTCGACAGGGGGCTACGAGCAGTACTTC
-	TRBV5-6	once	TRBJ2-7	CASSSTPSRGIYEQYF	TGTGCCAGCAGCTCTACGCCCAGCAGGGGAATCTACGAGCAGTACTTC
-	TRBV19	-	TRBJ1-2	CASSLGPARGYTF	TGTGCCAGTAGTTTGGGACCCGCCCGTGGCTACACCTTC
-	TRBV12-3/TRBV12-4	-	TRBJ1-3	CASSPLVGDTIYF	TGTGCCAGCAGTCCGCTCGTAGGGGACACCATATATTTT
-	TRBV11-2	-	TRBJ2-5	CASSIKGTQYF	TGTGCCAGCAGCATTAAGGGGACCCAGTACTTC
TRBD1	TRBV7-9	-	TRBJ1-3	CASSPTSGTGGNTIYF	TGTGCCAGCAGCCCTACTTCCGGGACAGGAGGAAACACCATATATTTT
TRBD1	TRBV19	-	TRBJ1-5	CASSIDSGTANQPQHF	TGTGCCAGTAGTATAGATTCCGGGACAGCGAATCAGCCCCAGCATTTT
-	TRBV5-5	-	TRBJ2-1	CASSLAPDGSYNEQFF	TGTGCCAGCAGCTTGGCCCCGGACGGCTCCTACAATGAGCAGTTCTTC
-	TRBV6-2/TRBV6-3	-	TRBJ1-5	CASSYPSSGISNQPQHF	TGTGCCAGCAGTTACCCCTCCTCGGGAATAAGCAATCAGCCCCAGCATTTT
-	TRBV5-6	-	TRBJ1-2	CASSPKTATLYGYTF	TGTGCCAGCAGCCCCAAGACAGCTACTCTCTATGGCTACACCTTC
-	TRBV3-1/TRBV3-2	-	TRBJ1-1	CASSHRVRSEAFF	TGTGCCAGCAGTCACAGGGTAAGAAGTGAAGCTTTCTTT
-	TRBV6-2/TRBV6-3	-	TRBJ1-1	CASSYARGLTNTEAFF	TGTGCCAGCAGTTACGCGAGGGGGTTAACGAACACTGAAGCTTTCTTT
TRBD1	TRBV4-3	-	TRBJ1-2	CASSQAGQANYGYTF	TGCGCCAGCAGCCAAGCCGGACAGGCTAACTATGGCTACACCTTC
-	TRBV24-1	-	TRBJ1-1	CATRSGGGTEAFF	TGTGCCACCAGGAGCGGAGGTGGTACTGAAGCTTTCTTT
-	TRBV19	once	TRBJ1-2	CASAPPGASGYTF	TGTGCCAGTGCCCCCCCGGGGGCTAGTGGCTACACCTTC
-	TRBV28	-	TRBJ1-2	CASSLGENLGGYTF	TGTGCCAGCAGTTTGGGAGAAAACCTCGGGGGCTACACCTTC
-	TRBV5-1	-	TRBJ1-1	CASSVENTEAFF	TGCGCCAGCAGTGTGGAGAACACTGAAGCTTTCTTT
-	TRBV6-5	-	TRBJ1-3	CASRLDGRSGNTIYF	TGTGCCAGCAGACTAGACGGACGCTCTGGAAACACCATATATTTT
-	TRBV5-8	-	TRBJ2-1	CASSPPPGSEQFF	TGTGCCAGCAGCCCCCCCCCAGGAAGTGAGCAGTTCTTC
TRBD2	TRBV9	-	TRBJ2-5	CASSVASASGGVETQYF	TGTGCCAGCAGCGTAGCTAGTGCTAGCGGGGGGGTGGAGACCCAGTACTTC
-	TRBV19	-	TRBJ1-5	CASSIAGVSQPQHF	TGTGCCAGTAGTATAGCCGGGGTGAGTCAGCCCCAGCATTTT
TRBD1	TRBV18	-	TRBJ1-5	CASSPQGAMDQPQHF	TGTGCCAGCTCACCTCAGGGGGCTATGGATCAGCCCCAGCATTTT
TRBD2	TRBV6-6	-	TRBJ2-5	CASSNLAGQVPGPQYF	TGTGCCAGCAGTAATTTAGCGGGCCAGGTCCCAGGGCCCCAGTACTTC
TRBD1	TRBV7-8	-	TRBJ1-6	CASTSTTQGARGSPLHF	TGTGCCAGCACCTCCACCACTCAGGGGGCGCGGGGTTCACCCCTCCACTTT
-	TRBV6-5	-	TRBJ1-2	CASSYSRGNYGYTF	TGTGCCAGCAGTTACTCGAGGGGCAACTATGGCTACACCTTC
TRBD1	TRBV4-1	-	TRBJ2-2	CASSQDQRGRNGELFF	TGCGCCAGCAGCCAAGATCAGAGGGGGCGGAACGGGGAGCTGTTTTTT
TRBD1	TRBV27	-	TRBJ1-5	CASSFGTGVGQPQHF	TGTGCCAGCAGTTTCGGAACAGGGGTGGGTCAGCCCCAGCATTTT
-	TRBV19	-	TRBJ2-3	CASRKGGTDTQYF	TGTGCCAGTAGAAAAGGAGGCACAGATACGCAGTATTTT
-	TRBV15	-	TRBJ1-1	CATSRDVNRNTEAFF	TGTGCCACCAGCAGAGATGTAAACAGGAACACTGAAGCTTTCTTT
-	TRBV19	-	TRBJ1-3	CASRGGQLGSGNTIYF	TGTGCCAGTAGAGGGGGGCAACTTGGCTCTGGAAACACCATATATTTT
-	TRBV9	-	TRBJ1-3	CASSVEAPSGNTIYF	TGTGCCAGCAGCGTAGAAGCCCCTTCTGGAAACACCATATATTTT
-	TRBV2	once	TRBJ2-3	CASSGGKEAPTSTDTQYF	TGTGCCAGCAGTGGGGGGAAGGAAGCACCCACTAGCACAGATACGCAGTATTTT
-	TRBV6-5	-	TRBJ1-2	CASRAHYGYTF	TGTGCCAGCAGGGCCCACTATGGCTACACCTTC
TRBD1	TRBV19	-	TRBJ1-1	CASSIDRTGGEAFF	TGTGCCAGTAGTATAGATCGGACAGGGGGTGAAGCTTTCTTT
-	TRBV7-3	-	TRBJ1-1	CASSFSRNTEAFF	TGTGCCAGCAGCTTTTCCAGGAACACTGAAGCTTTCTTT
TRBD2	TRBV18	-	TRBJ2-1	CASSRSAGDYNEQFF	TGTGCCAGCTCACGGTCGGCGGGAGACTACAATGAGCAGTTCTTC
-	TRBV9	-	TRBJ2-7	CASSASGTLGYEQYF	TGTGCCAGCAGCGCGTCCGGGACACTAGGCTACGAGCAGTACTTC
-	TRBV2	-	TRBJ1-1	CASQQGNTEAFF	TGTGCCAGTCAACAGGGGAACACTGAAGCTTTCTTT
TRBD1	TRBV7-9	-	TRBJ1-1	CASRTGTGNTEAFF	TGTGCCAGCAGAACCGGGACAGGGAACACTGAAGCTTTCTTT
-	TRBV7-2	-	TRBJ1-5	CASSPLWGQPQHF	TGTGCCAGCAGCCCGTTGTGGGGGCAGCCCCAGCATTTT
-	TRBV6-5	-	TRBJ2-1	CASSRRGGGNNEQFF	TGTGCCAGCAGCCGCCGGGGAGGGGGTAACAATGAGCAGTTCTTC
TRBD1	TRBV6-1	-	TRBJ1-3	CASREGQGHGTGNTIYF	TGTGCCAGCAGGGAAGGACAGGGGCACGGAACTGGAAACACCATATATTTT
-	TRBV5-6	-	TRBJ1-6	CASSLYISAENNSPLHF	TGTGCCAGCAGCTTGTATATTTCCGCAGAGAATAATTCACCCCTCCACTTT
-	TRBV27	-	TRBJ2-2	CASSLGGGTGELFF	TGTGCCAGCAGTTTGGGGGGAGGCACCGGGGAGCTGTTTTTT
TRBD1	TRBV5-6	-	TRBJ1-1	CASTSSDRGEAFF	TGTGCCAGCACCTCGTCGGACAGGGGTGAAGCTTTCTTT
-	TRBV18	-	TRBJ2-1	CASSPPRGYNEQFF	TGTGCCAGCTCACCACCACGTGGCTACAATGAGCAGTTCTTC
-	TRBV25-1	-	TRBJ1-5	CASMGKGNQPQHF	TGTGCCAGCATGGGTAAGGGAAATCAGCCCCAGCATTTT
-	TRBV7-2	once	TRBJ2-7	CASSLVPSWEQYF	TGTGCCAGCAGCTTAGTTCCTAGCTGGGAGCAGTACTTC
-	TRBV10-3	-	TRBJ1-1	CAIEAERGTEAFF	TGTGCCATCGAGGCCGAAAGGGGGACTGAAGCTTTCTTT
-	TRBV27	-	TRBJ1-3	CATSGRVSGNTIYF	TGTGCCACATCAGGGAGGGTCTCTGGAAACACCATATATTTT
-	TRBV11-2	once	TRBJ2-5	CASSPGPQETQYF	TGTGCCAGCAGCCCCGGGCCCCAAGAGACCCAGTACTTC
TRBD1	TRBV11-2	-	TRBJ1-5	CASSPQGNQPQHF	TGTGCCAGCAGTCCACAGGGGAATCAGCCCCAGCATTTT
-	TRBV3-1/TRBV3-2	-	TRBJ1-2	CASSQESGYTF	TGTGCCAGCAGCCAAGAGAGCGGCTACACCTTC